The sequence of this T cell receptor beta chain was determined in a study of T cells in Graves' hyperthyroidism and ophthalmopathy. Study-wide results and caveats: Blood also showed most of the thyroid clonotypes that were expanded above 0.001.

Of note for this clonotype: What it binds is not known.

Germline CDR1 is SGHTA and CDR2 is FQGNSA. V was clipped by 3 bases and J by 1 base, with 13 bases between them. The CDR3 sequence is 16 residues long. There were TCR beta CDR3 regions amplified from RNA transcripts. A set of HTBI primers served as the primers for a first-round RT-PCR of the TCR CDR3. TCRdb reprocessed the multiplex PCR reads via MiXCR and lists one record per CDR3 protein. The data hold about 570,000 distinct CDR3 sequences, with around 46% observed a single time. Criteria for exclusion of patients were uncontrolled infection, other autoimmune disease, pregnancy or lactation. Clinical symptoms, serum thyroxine and TRAb, thyroid ultrasound and orbital computed tomography were used for the diagnoses.

The TCR originated in an adult woman with Graves' disease, either hyperthyroidism or ophthalmopathy (not recorded which). Sequencing input: peripheral blood or thyroid tissue (not recorded which). The chain joins TRBV7-2 to TRBJ1-5; a possible D gene is TRBD1 (5 bases). The CDR3 region has the DNA TGTGCCAGCAGCTTGGAGCAGGGTGTGAGCAATCAGCCCCAGCATTTT. This gives the protein CASSLEQGVSNQPQHF.